Listed here is a single T cell receptor beta chain. Its antigen remains unidentified. Base qualities are not at hand, and no much larger clone is one base apart. CD8 naive samples were CD45RO-negative cells positively selected for CCR7, giving a CD45RA+CCR7+ population that excluded TemRA cells. Healthy HIV-negative adults with no recently reported acute infections or vaccinations were included as donors. Every donor was a Caucasian adult living in Nashville, Tennessee, USA. Blood was collected by leukapheresis, and PBMCs were isolated by Ficoll-Histopaque density gradient centrifugation and then cryopreserved in liquid nitrogen vapor phase. Purity and quantity of every magnetically sorted T cell population were checked by analytical flow cytometry. Each sorted fraction had its genomic DNA isolated and then quantified by UV absorbance on a Nanodrop 2000c. The source of the sample is a study of shared clonotypes between healthy human individuals (dated by TCRdb to the early 2020s). As for the study more broadly: The cohort included three men and two women between 18 and 49 years of age. Per donor, leukapheresis produced somewhere between about 0.94 and 9.5 billion PBMCs. To increase sequencing depth and limit assay-specific biases, TCR repertoire library preparation and sequencing were carried out by different laboratories using diverse techniques. The study deeply sequenced blood TCR repertoires of several healthy adults to estimate repertoire size and the extent of clonotype sharing between individuals. For each donor, three plates each were used for CD4 naive and CD4 memory, two plates were used for CD8 naive, and one plate was used for CD8 memory.

Using the deep immunoSEQ assay, TCR CDR3 regions were amplified from genomic DNA by multiplex PCR. Genomic DNA extracted from each cell subset was distributed evenly over all wells of several immunoSEQ 96-well plates, and each plate served as one replicate. For sorted subsets, about 0.2 ug genomic DNA, equal to 25,000 to 35,000 T cell genomes, was loaded into each replicate PCR. Purified libraries were quantified with a Qubit 3.0 fluorometer, sized on a Bioanalyzer 2100, and re-quantified with the KAPA Library Quantification kit. A separate single-read 150-cycle Illumina NextSeq 550 flow cell was used to sequence each immunoSEQ 96-well plate. On the authors' methods: Because only junctional sequences without quality scores were contained in the immunoSEQ output, filtering matching that applied to full-length reads could not be performed. To assign V/J genes and CDR3, sequences were annotated against IMGT germline references using PyIR, a Python wrapper for IgBLAST v1.9. Any read was removed if the V/J assignment was weak (E-value above 1e-6), the CDR3 was missing, or the read contained stop codons, out-of-frame junctions, or ambiguous translated residues. V3J clonotypes were defined as sequences sharing an identical inferred V gene, J gene, and CDR3 amino acid sequence. Percentage overlap between repertoires was computed as shared unique clonotypes divided by the size of the smaller repertoire. Richness of each repertoire was evaluated using RTK rarefaction, the Chao1 estimator, and Recon v2.1 estimates of unobserved clonotypes. OLGA was used to compute generation probabilities for all TCRbeta clonotypes that the gDNA method yielded from several donors. Not all clones reach the TCRdb copy of this immuneACCESS table, which keeps in-frame sequences only. Checked studies attribute under half of the gap to unresolved V genes and leave the rest unexplained. That table furnishes V, J and clone size, whereas the DNA furnished D and trimming. The sample table records about 680,000 clones; under 95% of these occur just once. The leading ten clones occupy roughly 24% of the sample.

Via the germline V gene, CDR1 is MDHEN and CDR2 SYDVKM. V is trimmed back by 7 bases and J by 3 bases, and the junction contains 20 bases that no gene match accounts for. The CDR3 holds 18 amino acids from the cysteine to the phenylalanine. CDR3 DNA is the only sequence kept; it has 54 bases, read in frame from the first base. What the research found in general, with its limitations: Pairwise subsampling indicated that sequencing depth was expected to affect the degree of clonotype sharing among donors. Sampling was restricted to blood, and TCR repertoires in tissue are likely to differ from TCR repertoires in blood. When a handful of donors were compared, the shared fraction of clonotypes was about 5.2% for naive CD4, 3.5% for naive CD8, 2% to 2.5% for memory CD4, and 0.4% for memory CD8. Naive subsets generally had larger estimated clonotype richness than memory subsets did. Clonotypes shared by all four sorted-subset donors showed higher generation probabilities than non-shared clonotypes. The genetic and exposure-history diversity represented was limited by the small number of donors. Rarefaction of sorted-subset datasets indicated incomplete sequencing despite the large sequencing depth.

The V and J genes are TRBV28 and TRBJ2-7; 8 of the junction bases match TRBD2. The TCR was taken from a man aged 25-45 years in good health. The sample was naive CD8+ T cells sorted from blood. The cell subset or site label, as the study defines it: CD45RA+CCR7+. CDR3 loop: CASNPRHSGSPLFYEQYF. The bases are TGTGCCAGCAATCCCCGCCACAGCGGGAGCCCACTCTTCTACGAGCAGTACTTC.